Following are 17 T cell receptor beta chains from one sample sequenced in a study of T cells in Graves' hyperthyroidism and ophthalmopathy. From RNA transcripts, TCR beta CDR3 regions were amplified. The HTBI primer set drove a first-round RT-PCR of the TCR CDR3. Using its own MiXCR run on the multiplex PCR reads, TCRdb lists one record per CDR3 protein. The sample comprises some 550,000 distinct CDR3 sequences, under 25% of which are singletons, and more than 25% rests with the top ten. Sequenced input: blood. These receptors were obtained from a man aged 18 to 30 with Graves' hyperthyroidism.

This clonotype was recorded a few times. This chain joins TRBV11-2 and TRBJ1-1; 7 bases fit TRBD1. CDR1 and CDR2 from the germline V gene are SGHAT and FQNNGV. This CDR3 region has 16 residues. V dropped 5 bases and J dropped 3; count of bases not matched to a gene: 12. This chain's CDR3 is CASSTHRGMGDTEAFF. The CDR3 nucleotides read TGTGCCAGCAGCACCCACAGGGGAATGGGGGACACTGAAGCTTTCTTT. Filled out from reference TRBV11-2 and TRBJ1-1, the complete variable domain reads EAGVAQSPRYKIIEKRQSVAFWCNPISGHATLYWYQQILGQGPKLLIQFQNNGVVDDSQLPKDRFSAERLKGVDSTLKIQPAKLEDSAVYLCASSTHRGMGDTEAFFGQGTRLTVV.

This clonotype was detected many times. V is TRBV28 and J is TRBJ1-3, with a weak D call TRBD1 (6 bases). This CDR3 comprises 14 residues. Germline values: CDR1 MDHEN, CDR2 SYDVKM. Between the trimmed V and J ends, which lost 3 bases and 0 bases, there was a span of 6 bases. The CDR3 here is CASSFRGSGNTIYF. The CDR3 DNA reads as TGTGCCAGCAGTTTCAGGGGCTCTGGAAACACCATATATTTT. Full variable domain (remainder filled in from reference TRBV28 and TRBJ1-3): DVKVTQSSRYLVKRTGEKVFLECVQDMDHENMFWYRQDPGLGLRLIYFSYDVKMKEKGDIPEGYSVSREKKERFSLILESASTNQTSMYLCASSFRGSGNTIYFGEGSWLTVV.

This clonotype was detected ten times or more. The chain combines TRBV30 with TRBJ2-2, with TRBD2 identical over 7 bases. The CDR3 has 15 amino acids. J lost 3 bases, V lost 1 base, and 5 bases had no gene match. CDR1 GTSNPN and CDR2 SVGIG come from the germline V gene (reference sequence). The CDR3 DNA reads TGTGCCTGGAGTGGTCTAGCGGTGGACACCGGGGAGCTGTTTTTT. It translates to CAWSGLAVDTGELFF.

This chain links TRBV3-1 with TRBJ1-2; perhaps TRBD1 as D (5 bases). Trimming left V 4 bases short and J 4 bases short, with 13 bases between. The CDR3 runs 14 residues. CDR1 and CDR2 (germline): LGHDT, YNNKEL (reference sequence). CDR3 in amino acids: CASSPDPGPYGYTF. The DNA for the CDR3 is TGTGCCAGCAGCCCGGACCCAGGGCCCTATGGCTACACCTTC.

The chain combines TRBV19 with TRBJ1-1, with 7 bases matching TRBD1. CDR1 LNHDA and CDR2 SQIVND come from the germline V gene (reference sequence). V shed 5 bases and J 3 bases; nucleotides not matched to a gene: 9. The CDR3 extends over 15 amino acids. CDR3 DNA sequence: TGTGCCAGTAGTCCTTCGACAGGGTGGGACACTGAAGCTTTCTTT. It codes for CASSPSTGWDTEAFF.

The chain joins TRBV12-3 or TRBV12-4 to TRBJ1-2; 10 bases align to TRBD1. The V gene end was trimmed by 5 bases and the J gene end by 3 bases; junction bases not matched to a gene: 3. The CDR3 spans 14 residues. The CDR3 spells CASSGQGGYYGYTF. The DNA of the CDR3 is TGTGCCAGCAGTGGACAGGGGGGCTACTATGGCTACACCTTC.

This clonotype was seen ten or more times. This rearrangement joins TRBV2 to TRBJ1-2; D is unclear. Germline V gene lookup returns CDR1 SNHLY and CDR2 FYNNEI. Trimming left V 6 bases short and J 1 base short, with 9 bases between. This CDR3 is 13 amino acids long. The CDR3 reads CASSQAVNYGYTF. The DNA for the CDR3 is TGTGCCAGCAGCCAGGCCGTTAACTATGGCTACACCTTC.

The CDR3 region is CASSPTGQSYEQYF. The DNA of the CDR3 is TGTGCCAGCAGCCCCACGGGACAGTCCTACGAGCAGTACTTC. The V and J genes are TRBV13 and TRBJ2-7; TRBD1 matches 7 bases. The V gene end was trimmed by 5 bases and the J gene end by 1 base; junction bases not matched to a gene: 5. The CDR3 has 14 residues. Germline V gives CDR1 PRHDT, CDR2 FYEKMQ (reference sequence).

This clonotype appeared many times. V is TRBV28 and J is TRBJ1-2, with D possibly TRBD1 on 6 matching bases. In germline, CDR1 is MDHEN, CDR2 SYDVKM. Trimming took off 4 bases at V and 5 bases at J, with 14 bases between the two ends. This CDR3 comprises 14 residues. The CDR3, as DNA: TGTGCCAGCAGTTACCCAGGGGTAGGGTATGGCTACACCTTC. Its protein product is CASSYPGVGYGYTF.

The table lists this clonotype with many counts. The J gene is TRBJ1-3, the V gene TRBV30; D is undetermined. The CDR3 loop spans 11 amino acids. Germline V CDR1 and CDR2: GTSNPN, SVGIG (reference sequence). The CDR3 bases are TGTTTTGGAGACTCTGGAAACACCATATATTTT. Protein product: CFGDSGNTIYF.

This clonotype came up many times. This chain joins TRBV5-1 and TRBJ1-1; D gene unclear. CDR3 size: 15 residues. In germline, CDR1 is SGHRS, CDR2 YFSETQ. Trimming cost V 3 bases and J 6 bases, with 18 bases left between them. The CDR3 bases are TGCGCCAGCAGCTACTATCCGGCAGGCGTACCTGAAGCTTTCTTT. Its translation: CASSYYPAGVPEAFF.

This clonotype was found many times. Germline and junction disagree at one end, which may indicate a read error. The V and J genes are TRBV5-1 and TRBJ1-1, with a weak D call TRBD1 (5 bases). The germline CDR1 and CDR2 sequences are SGHRS and YFSETQ. CDR3 length equals 14 residues. In DNA form, the CDR3 reads TGTGCCAGCAGTTTATCGGGGGGAGGCACTGAAGCTTTCTTT. It codes for CASSLSGGGTEAFF. The full variable domain, its missing parts supplied by reference TRBV5-1 and TRBJ1-1, is KAGVTQTPRYLIKTRGQQVTLSCSPISGHRSVSWYQQTPGQGLQFLFEYFSETQRNKGNFPGRFSGRQFSNSRSEMNVSTLELGDSALYLCASSLSGGGTEAFFGQGTRLTVV.

The chain joins TRBV6-5 to TRBJ2-1; D uncertain. CDR3 length: 17 amino acids. V shed 0 bases and J shed 0 bases, with 12 bases lying between them. Germline V gives CDR1 MNHEY, CDR2 SVGAGI. CDR3 bases: TGTGCCAGCAGTTACTCGTTCCAGGCCTCCTCCTACAATGAGCAGTTCTTC. This translates into CASSYSFQASSYNEQFF.

At least ten counts were recorded for this clonotype. The rearrangement links TRBV11-2 to TRBJ2-5; D remains ambiguous. Trimming removed 5 bases from V and 3 bases from J, with 13 bases in between. CDR3 size: 14 residues. CDR1 is SGHAT, CDR2 FQNNGV, per germline. The DNA for the CDR3 is TGTGCCAGCAGCCTACGAGGTGGTGAAGAGACCCAGTACTTC. It yields the protein CASSLRGGEETQYF.

The sample holds many counts of this clonotype. The chain couples TRBV12-5 to TRBJ1-1, with unresolved D. The CDR3 length is 14 residues. Per germline, CDR1 LGHNT and CDR2 FRNRAP. Between the trimmed V and J ends, which lost 0 bases and 0 bases, there was a span of 5 bases. CDR3 in DNA: TGTGCTAGTGGTTTGGTTAAGATGAACACTGAAGCTTTCTTT. Its translation is CASGLVKMNTEAFF.

This clonotype was observed many times. The chain is built from TRBV29-1 and TRBJ1-1; D gene ambiguous. The CDR3 has 12 residues. The V end lost 3 bases, the J end lost 6 bases, and 11 bases lay between the germline ends. Germline V gene data show CDR1 as SQVTM and CDR2 as ANQGSEA. Written as DNA, the CDR3 is TGCAGCGTTGAGAGGGCTTTAGCTGAAGCTTTCTTT. Translation: CSVERALAEAFF. Together with reference TRBV29-1 and TRBJ1-1, the CDR3 gives the full variable domain: SAVISQKPSRDICQRGTSLTIQCQVDSQVTMMFWYRQQPGQSLTLIATANQGSEATYESGFVIDKFPISRPNLTFSTLTVSNMSPEDSSIYLCSVERALAEAFFGQGTRLTVV.

To note about this clonotype: Just one base apart from a much larger clone, this may be a read error. The chain combines TRBV5-1 with TRBJ2-7; the match to TRBD1 covers 7 bases. Germline CDR1 and CDR2: SGHRS and YFSETQ. The CDR3 covers 13 residues. The CDR3 protein is CVSSVRDRGEQYF. The CDR3 DNA reads as TGCGTCAGCAGCGTCCGGGACAGAGGCGAGCAGTACTTC.